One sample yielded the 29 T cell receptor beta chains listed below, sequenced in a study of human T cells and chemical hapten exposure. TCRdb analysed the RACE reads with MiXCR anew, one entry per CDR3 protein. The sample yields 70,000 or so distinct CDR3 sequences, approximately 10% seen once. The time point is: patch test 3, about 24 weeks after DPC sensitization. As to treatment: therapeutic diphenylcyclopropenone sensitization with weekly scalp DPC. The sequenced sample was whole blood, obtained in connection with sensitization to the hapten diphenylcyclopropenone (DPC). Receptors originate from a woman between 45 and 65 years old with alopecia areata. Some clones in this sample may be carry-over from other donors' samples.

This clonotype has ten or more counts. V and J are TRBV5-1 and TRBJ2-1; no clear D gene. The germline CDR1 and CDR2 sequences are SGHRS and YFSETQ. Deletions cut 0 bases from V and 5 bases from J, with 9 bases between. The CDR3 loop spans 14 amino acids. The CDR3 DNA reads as TGCGCCAGCAGCTTGGTGGTAGCTAACAATGAGCAGTTCTTC. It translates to CASSLVVANNEQFF.

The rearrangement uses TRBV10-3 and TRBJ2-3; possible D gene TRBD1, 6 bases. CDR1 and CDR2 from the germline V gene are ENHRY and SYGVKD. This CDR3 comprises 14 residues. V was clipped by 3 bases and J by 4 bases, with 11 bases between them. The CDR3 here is CAISDGGIADTQYF. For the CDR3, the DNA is TGTGCCATCAGTGATGGGGGCATCGCAGATACGCAGTATTTT.

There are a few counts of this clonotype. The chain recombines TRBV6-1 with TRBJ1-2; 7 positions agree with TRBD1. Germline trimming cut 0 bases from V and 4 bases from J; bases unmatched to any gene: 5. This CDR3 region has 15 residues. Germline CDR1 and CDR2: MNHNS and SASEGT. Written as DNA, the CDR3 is TGTGCCAGCAGTGAAGCGGCAGGGGGTCTCTATGGCTACACCTTC. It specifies CASSEAAGGLYGYTF.

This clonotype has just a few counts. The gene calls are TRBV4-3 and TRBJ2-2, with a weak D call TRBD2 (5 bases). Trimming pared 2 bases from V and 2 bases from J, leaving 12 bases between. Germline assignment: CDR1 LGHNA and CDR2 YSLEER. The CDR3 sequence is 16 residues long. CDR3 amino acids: CASSQRRAGNTGELFF. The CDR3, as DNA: TGCGCCAGCAGCCAACGCCGGGCGGGCAACACCGGGGAGCTGTTTTTT.

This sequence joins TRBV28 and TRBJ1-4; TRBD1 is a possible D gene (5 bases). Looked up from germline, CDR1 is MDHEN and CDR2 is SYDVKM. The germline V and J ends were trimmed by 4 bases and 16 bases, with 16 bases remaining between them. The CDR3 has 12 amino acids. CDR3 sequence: CASSSSGNLPFF. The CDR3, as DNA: TGTGCCAGCAGTTCATCAGGGAACCTGCCGTTTTTT.

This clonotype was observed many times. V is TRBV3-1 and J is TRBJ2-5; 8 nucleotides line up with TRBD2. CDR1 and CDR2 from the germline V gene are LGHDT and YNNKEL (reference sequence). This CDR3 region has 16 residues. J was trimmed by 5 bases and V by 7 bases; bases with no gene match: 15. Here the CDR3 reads CASTLGQGLAKETQYF. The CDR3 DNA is TGTGCCAGCACCCTGGGGCAAGGACTAGCAAAGGAGACCCAGTACTTC.

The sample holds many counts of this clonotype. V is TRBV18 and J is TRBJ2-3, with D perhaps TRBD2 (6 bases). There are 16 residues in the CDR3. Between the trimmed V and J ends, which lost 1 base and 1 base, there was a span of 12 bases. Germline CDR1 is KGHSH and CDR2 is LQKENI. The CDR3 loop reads CASSPRRERGTDTQYF. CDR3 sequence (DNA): TGTGCCAGCTCACCACGGAGGGAGAGGGGCACAGATACGCAGTATTTT.

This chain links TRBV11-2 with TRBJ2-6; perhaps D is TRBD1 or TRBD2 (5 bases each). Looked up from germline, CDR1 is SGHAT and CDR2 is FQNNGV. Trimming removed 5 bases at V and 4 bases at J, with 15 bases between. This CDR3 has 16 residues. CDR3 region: CASSLDGTIGANVLTF. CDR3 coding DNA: TGTGCCAGCAGCCTTGATGGGACGATAGGGGCCAACGTCCTGACTTTC.

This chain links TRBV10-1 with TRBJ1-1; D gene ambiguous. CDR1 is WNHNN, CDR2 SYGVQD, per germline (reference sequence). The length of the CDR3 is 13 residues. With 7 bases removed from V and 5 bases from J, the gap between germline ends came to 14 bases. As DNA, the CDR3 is TGCGCCAGCATCCCCAGCCCTTTTACTGAAGCTTTCTTT. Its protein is CASIPSPFTEAFF.

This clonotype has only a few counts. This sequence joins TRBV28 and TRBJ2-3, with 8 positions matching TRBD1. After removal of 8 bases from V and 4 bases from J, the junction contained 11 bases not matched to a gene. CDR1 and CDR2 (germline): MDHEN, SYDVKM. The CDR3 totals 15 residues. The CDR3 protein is CASYLATGAPDTQYF. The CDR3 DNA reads TGTGCCAGCTACCTAGCGACAGGGGCTCCAGATACGCAGTATTTT.

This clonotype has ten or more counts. CDR3 residues: CASSRDGGNQPQHF. CDR3 nucleotides: TGTGCCAGCTCGCGGGACGGTGGCAATCAGCCCCAGCATTTT. The chain joins TRBV18 to TRBJ1-5; D perhaps matches TRBD1 (5 bases). The germline V gene has CDR1 KGHSH and CDR2 LQKENI. Between the trimmed V and J ends, which lost 6 bases and 2 bases, there was a span of 11 bases. This CDR3 spans 14 amino acids. Supplemented by reference TRBV18 and TRBJ1-5, the full variable domain reads NAGVMQNPRHLVRRRGQEARLRCSPMKGHSHVYWYRQLPEEGLKFMVYLQKENIIDESGMPKERFSAEFPKEGPSILRIQQVVRGDSAAYFCASSRDGGNQPQHFGDGTRLSIL.

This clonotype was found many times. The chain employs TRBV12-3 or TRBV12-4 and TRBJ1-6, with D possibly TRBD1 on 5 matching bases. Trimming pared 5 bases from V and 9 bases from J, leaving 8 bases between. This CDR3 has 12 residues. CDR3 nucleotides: TGTGCCAGCAGTGGGGGAGTTTCACCCCTCCACTTT. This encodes CASSGGVSPLHF.

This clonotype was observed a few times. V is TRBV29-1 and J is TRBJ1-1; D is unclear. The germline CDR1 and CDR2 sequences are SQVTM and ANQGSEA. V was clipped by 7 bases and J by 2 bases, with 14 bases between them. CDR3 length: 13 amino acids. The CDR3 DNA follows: TGCAGCGGACTCAGGTCATTTAACACTGAAGCTTTCTTT. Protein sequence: CSGLRSFNTEAFF.

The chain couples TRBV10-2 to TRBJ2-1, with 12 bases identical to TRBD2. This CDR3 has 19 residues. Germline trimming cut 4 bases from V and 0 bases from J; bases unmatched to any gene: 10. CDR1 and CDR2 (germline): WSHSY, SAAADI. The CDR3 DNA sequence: TGCGCCAGCAGTGCGGCTAGCGGGGGGGCGATTAGCTCCTACAATGAGCAGTTCTTC. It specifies CASSAASGGAISSYNEQFF.

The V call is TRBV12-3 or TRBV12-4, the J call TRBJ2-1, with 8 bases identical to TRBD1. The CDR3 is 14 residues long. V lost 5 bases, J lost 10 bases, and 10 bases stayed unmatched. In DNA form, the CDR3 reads TGTGCCAGCAGTAAGGACAGGGTACGAGGGGAGCAGTTCTTC. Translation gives CASSKDRVRGEQFF.

CDR3 loop: CSVGGGQSSYNEQFF. DNA of the CDR3: TGCAGCGTTGGCGGGGGCCAGAGCTCCTACAATGAGCAGTTCTTC. The chain carries TRBV29-1 and TRBJ2-1, with TRBD2 as a possible D gene (7 bases). V was clipped by 4 bases and J by 0 bases, with 13 bases between them. Germline CDR1 reads SQVTM; CDR2 reads ANQGSEA. The CDR3 is 15 residues long.

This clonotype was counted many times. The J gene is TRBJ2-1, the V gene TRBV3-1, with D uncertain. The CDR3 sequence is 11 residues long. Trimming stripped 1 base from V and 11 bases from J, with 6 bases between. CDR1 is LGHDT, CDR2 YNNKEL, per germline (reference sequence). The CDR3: CASSQAGKQFF. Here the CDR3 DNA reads TGTGCCAGCAGCCAAGCGGGTAAGCAGTTCTTC.

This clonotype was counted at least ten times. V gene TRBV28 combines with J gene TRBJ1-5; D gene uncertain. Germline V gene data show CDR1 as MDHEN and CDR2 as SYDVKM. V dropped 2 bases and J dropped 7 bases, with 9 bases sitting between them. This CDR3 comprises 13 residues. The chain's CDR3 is CASSLVPLQPQHF. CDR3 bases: TGTGCCAGCAGTTTAGTGCCCCTACAGCCCCAGCATTTT.

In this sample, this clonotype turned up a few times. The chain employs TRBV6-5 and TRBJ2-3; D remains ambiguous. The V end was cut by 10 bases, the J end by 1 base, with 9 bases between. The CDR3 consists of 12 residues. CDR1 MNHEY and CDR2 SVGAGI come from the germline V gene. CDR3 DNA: TGTGCCACAAATGGGGGCACAGATACGCAGTATTTT. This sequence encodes CATNGGTDTQYF.

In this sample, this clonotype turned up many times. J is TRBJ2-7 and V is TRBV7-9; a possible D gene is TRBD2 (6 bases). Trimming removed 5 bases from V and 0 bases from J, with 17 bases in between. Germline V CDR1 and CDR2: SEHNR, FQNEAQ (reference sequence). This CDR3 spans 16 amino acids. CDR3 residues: CASSRDGLSSSYEQYF. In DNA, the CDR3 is TGTGCCAGCAGCCGGGACGGACTAAGCAGCTCCTACGAGCAGTACTTC.

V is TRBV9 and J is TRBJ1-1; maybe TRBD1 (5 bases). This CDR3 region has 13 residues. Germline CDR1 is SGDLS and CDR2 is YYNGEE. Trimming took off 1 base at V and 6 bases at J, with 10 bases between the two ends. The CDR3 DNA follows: TGTGCCAGCAGCGTACGGCAGGGCGCTGAAGCTTTCTTT. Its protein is CASSVRQGAEAFF.

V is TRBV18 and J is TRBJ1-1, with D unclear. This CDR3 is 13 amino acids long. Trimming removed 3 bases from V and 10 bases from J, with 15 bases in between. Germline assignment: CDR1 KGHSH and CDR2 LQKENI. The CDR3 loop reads CASSPAVGFGAFF. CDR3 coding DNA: TGTGCCAGCTCACCGGCGGTTGGTTTTGGAGCTTTCTTT.

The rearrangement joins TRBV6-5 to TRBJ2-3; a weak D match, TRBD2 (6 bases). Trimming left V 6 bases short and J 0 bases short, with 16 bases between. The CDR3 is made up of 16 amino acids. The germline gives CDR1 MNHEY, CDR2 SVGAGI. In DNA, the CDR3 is TGTGCCAGCAGACCTACGACTAGGACGAGCACAGATACGCAGTATTTT. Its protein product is CASRPTTRTSTDTQYF.

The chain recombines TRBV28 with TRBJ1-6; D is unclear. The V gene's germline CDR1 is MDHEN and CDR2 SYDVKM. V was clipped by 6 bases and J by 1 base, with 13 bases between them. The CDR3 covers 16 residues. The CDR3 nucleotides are TGTGCCAGCAGAAGCCCCGGAGGGTCCTATAATTCACCCCTCCACTTT. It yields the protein CASRSPGGSYNSPLHF.

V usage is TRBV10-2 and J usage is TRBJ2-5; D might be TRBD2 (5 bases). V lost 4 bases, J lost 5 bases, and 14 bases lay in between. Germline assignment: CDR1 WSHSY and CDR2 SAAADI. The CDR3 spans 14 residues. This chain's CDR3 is CASSGSSKSETQYF. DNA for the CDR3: TGCGCCAGCAGTGGTTCTAGCAAATCGGAGACCCAGTACTTC.

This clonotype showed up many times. The CDR3 is CASSLTVTGMGEQYF. Written as DNA, the CDR3 is TGTGCCAGCAGCTTGACGGTAACAGGAATGGGGGAGCAGTACTTC. This chain links TRBV5-5 with TRBJ2-7; D is possibly TRBD1 (5 bases). The CDR3 has 15 residues. V lost 1 base and J lost 7, with 18 bases in between. The germline V gene has CDR1 SGHKS and CDR2 YYEKEE (reference sequence). Full variable domain (missing parts from reference TRBV5-5 and TRBJ2-7): DAGVTQSPTHLIKTRGQQVTLRCSPISGHKSVSWYQQVLGQGPQFIFQYYEKEERGRGNFPDRFSARQFPNYSSELNVNALLLGDSALYLCASSLTVTGMGEQYFGPGTRLTVT.

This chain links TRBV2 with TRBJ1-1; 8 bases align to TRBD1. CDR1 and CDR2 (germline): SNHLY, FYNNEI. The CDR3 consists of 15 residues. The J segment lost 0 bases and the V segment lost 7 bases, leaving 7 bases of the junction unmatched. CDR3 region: CASMWDRTVNTEAFF. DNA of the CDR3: TGTGCCAGCATGTGGGACAGGACAGTGAACACTGAAGCTTTCTTT.

CDR3 DNA sequence: TGTGCCAGCAGAAGACTAGCGGGGACAGATACGCAGTATTTT. Amino acids: CASRRLAGTDTQYF. J is TRBJ2-3 and V is TRBV12-3 or TRBV12-4; 11 bases line up with TRBD2. The V and J ends lost 6 bases and 3 bases, in that order; junction bases with no gene match: 2. The CDR3 runs 14 residues.

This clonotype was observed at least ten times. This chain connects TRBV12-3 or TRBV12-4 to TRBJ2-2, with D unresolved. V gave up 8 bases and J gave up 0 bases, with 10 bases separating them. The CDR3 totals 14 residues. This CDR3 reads CASDVVANTGELFF. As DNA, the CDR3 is TGTGCCAGCGATGTGGTAGCGAACACCGGGGAGCTGTTTTTT.